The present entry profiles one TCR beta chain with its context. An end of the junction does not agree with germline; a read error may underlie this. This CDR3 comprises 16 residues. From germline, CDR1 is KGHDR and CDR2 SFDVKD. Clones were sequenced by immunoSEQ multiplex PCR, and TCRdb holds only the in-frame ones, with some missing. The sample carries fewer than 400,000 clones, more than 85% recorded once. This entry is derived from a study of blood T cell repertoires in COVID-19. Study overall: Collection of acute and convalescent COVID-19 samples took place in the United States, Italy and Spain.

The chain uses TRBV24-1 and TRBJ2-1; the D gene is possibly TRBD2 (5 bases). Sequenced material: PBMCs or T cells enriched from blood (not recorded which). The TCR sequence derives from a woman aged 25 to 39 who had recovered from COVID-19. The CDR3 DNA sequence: TGTGCCGCCAGTGAGAGGGTCGTGAGCTCCTACAATGAGCAGTTCTTC. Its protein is CAASERVVSSYNEQFF.